The clone carrying this TCR beta chain appeared many times. Trimming removed 3 bases at V and 0 bases at J, with 12 bases between. The CDR3 loop spans 15 amino acids. Germline-derived CDR1 and CDR2 are SEHNR and FQNEAQ (reference sequence). Construction of the TCR beta libraries employed iRepertoire HTBI primers in conjunction with Arm-PCR of CDR3 regions. TCRdb recomputed calls from the multiplex PCR reads with MiXCR, one row per CDR3 protein. In the table there are 350,000 to 450,000 distinct CDR3 sequences, about a sixth of which are singletons. These data come from a study of regulatory T cells in long-lasting Graves disease. Time point indicated: newly diagnosed GD, antithyroid drugs for less than 3 months. Construction of the TCR library relied on RNA isolated from PBMCs. The same sample was also used in a study of T cells in Graves' hyperthyroidism and ophthalmopathy.

Sequenced here: peripheral blood mononuclear cells (PBMCs), sampled at new diagnosis, from a patient treated with antithyroid drugs. This clonotype was obtained from a man aged 35 to 55 with Graves disease. J is TRBJ2-7 and V is TRBV7-9, with D perhaps TRBD2 (6 bases). The CDR3 protein is CASSLGGNPSYEQYF. In DNA, the CDR3 is TGTGCCAGCAGCTTGGGCGGGAACCCCTCCTACGAGCAGTACTTC.